This T cell receptor (beta chain) is from a study of cytomegalovirus exposure and HLA in healthy donors. This CDR3 is built from 13 residues. The germline V gene has CDR1 ENHRY and CDR2 SYGVKD. Trimming pared 3 bases from V and 8 bases from J, leaving 11 bases between. General study points: The analysis excluded some indistinguishable V segments, including TRBV6-2 and TRBV6-3. When the data were analyzed later, several of the most significant clusters appeared to be linked to common viral pathogens. On later analysis, the bulk of CMV-associated TCR beta chains appeared to be HLA-restricted.

A remark on this clone: Antigen: not known.

The PCR used 60 Vbeta and 13 Jbeta primers. This table comes from immunoSEQ multiplex PCR, and its TCRdb copy is limited to in-frame clones, with some not included. The table records under 200,000 clones, more than 70% of them present only once. The receptor's source is a woman in her thirties or forties in good health and CMV-seropositive. Sample: PBMCs. V is TRBV10-3 and J is TRBJ2-1; no clear D gene. CDR3 region: CAISEQQAYEQFF. In DNA form, the CDR3 reads TGTGCCATCAGTGAACAGCAGGCGTATGAGCAGTTCTTC.